The entry below gives a single TCR beta chain sequence along with its context. The antigen remains undetermined. There are 15 residues in the CDR3. Germline V gene data show CDR1 as KGHSH and CDR2 as LQKENI. V was clipped by 3 bases and J by 1 base, with 12 bases between them. The entry originates in a study of T-cell memory formation after mild COVID-19. TCRdb itself ran the 5' RACE reads through MiXCR, one entry per CDR3 protein. The repertoire has 400,000 or so distinct CDR3 sequences, 20% of them found once; the top ten carry around 9.2%. Study-level results: The CD4+ clones that contracted clustered mainly within CM and EM, and the CD8+ clones concentrated in EMRA.

The sample was PBMCs or a T cell subset sorted from them (not recorded which). The source of this sequence is an adult woman who had mild COVID-19 (a few samples of this study predate the infection). Cell type and time point are not known. The J gene is TRBJ2-5, the V gene TRBV18; D possibly corresponds to TRBD1 (6 bases). The CDR3 bases are TGTGCCAGCTCACCTACCGGGACACTCCAAGAGACCCAGTACTTC. Its protein product is CASSPTGTLQETQYF.